This TCR beta chain was sequenced during a study of blood T cell repertoires in COVID-19. Across the whole study: Donors in the United States, Italy and Spain gave samples during acute or convalescent COVID-19. The analysed material was cDNA or gDNA that came from T cells, B-cell-depleted T cells, or PBMCs.

CDR3 length: 16 amino acids. Germline CDR1 and CDR2: SGHDT and YYEEEE. V trimming: 1 base; J trimming: 5 bases; junction bases outside the gene matches: 8. Authors' methods: Amplification from reference gene primers served as the basis for estimated nucleated cell counts. The protocol was immunoSEQ multiplex PCR, while the TCRdb copy is restricted to in-frame clones and leaves out a portion. The DNA gave D and trimming, while V, J and clone size come from that table. The sample lists approximately 210,000 clones, around 89% occurring once. This sequence originates from a human donor in a cohort sampled during active COVID-19. The chain couples TRBV5-6 to TRBJ2-7; TRBD2 matches 11 bases. Sequenced: peripheral blood. CDR3 DNA sequence: TGTGCCAGCAGCTTGAGCTTAGCGGGAGGGCTAGACGAGCAGTACTTC. Translation: CASSLSLAGGLDEQYF.